This TCR beta chain is drawn from a study of T cell responses to AZD1222 COVID-19 vaccine. About the research overall: Researchers grouped second doses given at about 4 or about 12 weeks into one pool. Points from the study as a whole: Clonal diversity was possibly underestimated, and the donors were mostly white British, with more females. No repertoire was sampled before or during the peak T cell response, only after it. Of spike-specific TCRs, nearly half reportedly target regions left unmutated in variants.

Assay used: immunoSEQ multiplex PCR; TCRdb lists only in-frame clones, some missing. Found here are some 130,000 clones, about 87% of them singletons; the top ten hold roughly 2%. Notes on this clone: Its target is not known.

This specimen consisted of peripheral blood, obtained on day 0 of AZD1222 vaccination. The sequence came from an adult in good health.

The CDR3 region is CASSAQGQGPNTEAFF. DNA of the CDR3: TGCGCCAGCAGCGCGCAGGGACAGGGACCGAACACTGAAGCTTTCTTT. The V and J genes are TRBV4-1 and TRBJ1-1, with 9 bases matching TRBD1. CDR1 is MGHRA, CDR2 YSYEKL, per germline. Losses at the gene ends were 5 bases for V and 1 base for J; bases not matched to a gene: 8. CDR3 length: 16 residues.